These 19 T cell receptor beta chains came from one sample sequenced in a study of identical twins. Each CDR3 protein is one row after TCRdb ran MiXCR on the 5' RACE reads. The sample has about 520,000 distinct CDR3 sequences, approximately 22% seen once; the top ten hold roughly 0.91%. This sample was also put to use in a study of T cells expressing NK-cell markers.

The sample was CD4+ T cells sorted from blood. These receptors originate from a woman younger than 30 in good health.

This clonotype was recorded many times. The chain joins TRBV29-1 to TRBJ1-1; D not resolved. V gave up 6 bases and J gave up 8 bases, with 10 bases separating them. Germline values: CDR1 SQVTM, CDR2 ANQGSEA. The CDR3 totals 10 residues. The CDR3 loop is CSVSTAEAFF. In nucleotides, the CDR3 is TGCAGCGTCAGTACCGCAGAAGCTTTCTTT.

V gene TRBV20-1 combines with J gene TRBJ2-7; D might be TRBD2 (6 bases). Germline CDR1 DFQATT, CDR2 SNEGSKA (reference sequence). Trimming took off 6 bases at V and 2 bases at J, with 17 bases between the two ends. The CDR3 runs 14 residues. The CDR3 region is CSAPTGTFTYEQYF. CDR3 in DNA: TGCAGTGCGCCCACCGGGACTTTCACCTACGAGCAGTACTTC.

This clonotype was recorded a few times. The V call is TRBV20-1, the J call TRBJ2-5; tentative D call: TRBD2 (6 bases). V was shortened by 6 bases and J by 7 bases, with 6 bases between the two germline ends. This CDR3 comprises 9 residues. Looked up from germline, CDR1 is DFQATT and CDR2 is SNEGSKA (reference sequence). This CDR3 reads CSAGGTQYF. The CDR3 nucleotides are TGCAGTGCCGGGGGGACCCAGTACTTC.

This clonotype has only a few counts. This chain links TRBV20-1 with TRBJ1-1; D is undetermined. Trimming removed 2 bases at V and 7 bases at J, with 11 bases between. The CDR3 is made up of 12 amino acids. Germline-derived CDR1 and CDR2 are DFQATT and SNEGSKA (reference sequence). The CDR3 reads CSARHWGYEAFF. The CDR3 DNA reads TGCAGTGCTAGACATTGGGGATATGAAGCTTTCTTT.

The chain employs TRBV6-5 and TRBJ2-3, with 9 bases fitting TRBD2. Germline CDR1 is MNHEY and CDR2 is SVGAGI. The junction had 2 bases not matched to a gene; V was cut back by 7 bases and J by 0 bases. The CDR3 has 14 amino acids. In nucleotides, the CDR3 is TGTGCCAGCAAGACTAGCGGTAGCACAGATACGCAGTATTTT. As protein: CASKTSGSTDTQYF.

This clonotype was seen a handful of times. This chain connects TRBV5-1 to TRBJ2-5; D is possibly TRBD2 (6 bases). Trimming left V 4 bases short and J 5 bases short, with 21 bases between. The CDR3 runs to 16 residues. CDR1 is SGHRS and CDR2 is YFSETQ in the germline V gene. CDR3 nucleotide sequence: TGCGCCAGCAGCACTTGGACGGGGGACGCGAGGGAGACCCAGTACTTC. Its protein product is CASSTWTGDARETQYF.

Many counts were recorded for this clonotype. V and J are TRBV7-2 and TRBJ2-5; maybe TRBD2 (6 bases). The CDR3 length is 14 residues. The ends were cut back, 5 bases at V and 2 bases at J, with 12 bases in the middle. Looked up from germline, CDR1 is SGHTA and CDR2 is FQGNSA. CDR3 region: CASSTRDWQETQYF. The CDR3 DNA is TGTGCCAGCAGCACGAGGGACTGGCAAGAGACCCAGTACTTC. Combining the CDR3 with reference TRBV7-2 and TRBJ2-5 gives the whole variable domain GAGVSQSPSNKVTEKGKDVELRCDPISGHTALYWYRQSLGQGLEFLIYFQGNSAPDKSGLPSDRFSAERTGGSVSTLTIQRTQQEDSAVYLCASSTRDWQETQYFGPGTRLLVL.

This chain links TRBV6-2 or TRBV6-3 with TRBJ2-5, with 9 bases matching TRBD2. The CDR3 has 13 residues. With V trimmed by 8 bases and J by 5 bases, 6 bases remained unmatched. CDR1 is MNHEY and CDR2 is SVGEGT in the germline V gene. CDR3 region: CASGLAGVETQYF. CDR3 DNA sequence: TGTGCCAGCGGATTAGCGGGAGTGGAGACCCAGTACTTC.

This clonotype was picked up many times. The chain is built from TRBV15 and TRBJ1-5; D not resolved. In germline, CDR1 is LNHNV, CDR2 YYDKDF (reference sequence). The CDR3 is made up of 8 amino acids. CDR3 in amino acids: CSNQPQHF. CDR3 coding DNA: TGTAGCAATCAGCCCCAGCATTTT.

J is TRBJ2-4 and V is TRBV2; 11 nucleotides agree with TRBD2. The CDR3 covers 14 residues. V lost 10 bases, J lost 1 base, and 3 bases stayed unmatched. Germline V lookup: CDR1 SNHLY, CDR2 FYNNEI. In DNA form, the CDR3 reads TGTGCCACCAGGACTAGCGGGGCCAAAAACATTCAGTACTTC. Its protein is CATRTSGAKNIQYF. Full variable domain (rest looked up from reference TRBV2 and TRBJ2-4): EPEVTQTPSHQVTQMGQEVILRCVPISNHLYFYWYRQILGQKVEFLVSFYNNEISEKSEIFDDQFSVERPDGSNFTLKIRSTKLEDSAMYFCATRTSGAKNIQYFGAGTRLSVL.

This clonotype was seen many times. The chain employs TRBV5-1 and TRBJ1-1, with a weak D call TRBD1 (5 bases). Germline V CDR1 and CDR2: SGHRS, YFSETQ. This CDR3 is 14 amino acids long. V lost 3 bases, J lost 4 bases, and 13 bases lay in between. The CDR3 region has the DNA TGCGCCAGCAGCTCGGGAGGGACGTTCACTGAAGCTTTCTTT. Translation: CASSSGGTFTEAFF.

The CDR3 here is CASIPTGSYEQYF. The CDR3 DNA follows: TGTGCCAGCATACCAACCGGCTCCTACGAGCAGTACTTC. V and J are TRBV6-1 and TRBJ2-7, with D unresolved. The CDR3 runs to 13 residues. The V and J ends lost 7 bases and 0 bases respectively, with 10 bases between them. Germline V gene data show CDR1 as MNHNS and CDR2 as SASEGT.

The chain carries TRBV7-7 and TRBJ2-5, with D hard to call. Germline CDR1 reads SSHAT; CDR2 reads FNYEAQ (reference sequence). V lost 2 bases and J lost 1, with 5 bases in between. The CDR3 runs to 13 residues. The CDR3 sequence is CASSLNFQETQYF. CDR3 in DNA: TGTGCCAGCAGCTTAAATTTCCAAGAGACCCAGTACTTC.

This clonotype was detected ten times or more. V usage is TRBV24-1 and J usage is TRBJ2-7; TRBD2 is a possible D gene (5 bases). Trimming took off 3 bases at V and 1 base at J, with 12 bases between the two ends. The CDR3 spans 15 residues. Per germline, CDR1 KGHDR and CDR2 SFDVKD. CDR3 sequence (DNA): TGTGCCACCAGTGATCCCAGGACGGGATCCTACGAGCAGTACTTC. Translation gives CATSDPRTGSYEQYF.

This chain uses TRBV20-1 with TRBJ1-1; possible D gene TRBD1, 6 bases. Per the germline V gene, CDR1 is DFQATT and CDR2 is SNEGSKA (reference sequence). Trimming removed 6 bases from V and 0 bases from J, with 11 bases in between. CDR3 size: 13 residues. Here the CDR3 reads CSAVQGMNTEAFF. The DNA for the CDR3 is TGCAGTGCGGTACAGGGTATGAACACTGAAGCTTTCTTT.

The V call is TRBV23-1, the J call TRBJ1-4, with TRBD1 identical over 9 bases. TRBV23-1 is recorded as an ORF, its role being uncertain. The CDR3 covers 12 residues. The trim removed 8 bases at V and 7 bases at J, leaving 2 bases unmatched. The CDR3 loop reads CASRDRVEKLFF. The CDR3, as DNA: TGCGCCAGCCGGGACAGGGTTGAAAAACTGTTTTTT.

Ten or more counts support this clonotype. The V gene is TRBV7-3, the J gene TRBJ2-1; D gene unclear. Germline CDR1 SGHTA, CDR2 FQGTGA. V was shortened by 4 bases and J by 5 bases, with 6 bases between the two germline ends. This CDR3 is built from 12 residues. DNA for the CDR3: TGTGCCAGCAGCTCGACGGACAATGAGCAGTTCTTC. Amino acid sequence: CASSSTDNEQFF. Drawing the rest from reference TRBV7-3 and TRBJ2-1, the complete variable domain is GAGVSQTPSNKVTEKGKYVELRCDPISGHTALYWYRQSLGQGPEFLIYFQGTGAADDSGLPNDRFFAVRPEGSVSTLKIQRTERGDSAVYLCASSSTDNEQFFGPGTRLTVL.

Only a few counts were recorded for this clonotype. The V gene is TRBV30, the J gene TRBJ2-5; 13 bases are a match to TRBD2. The V segment lost 4 bases and the J segment 7 bases; nucleotides outside the gene matches: 6. The germline V gene has CDR1 GTSNPN and CDR2 SVGIG (reference sequence). The CDR3 sequence is 14 residues long. The CDR3 region has the DNA TGTGCCTGGATTACTAGCGGGAGGGCCGGGACCCAGTACTTC. Translating it yields CAWITSGRAGTQYF.

A few counts support this clonotype. The chain recombines TRBV20-1 with TRBJ2-5; D may be TRBD1 (6 bases). Trimming stripped 2 bases from V and 5 bases from J, with 12 bases between. The CDR3 has 13 residues. CDR1 DFQATT and CDR2 SNEGSKA come from the germline V gene (reference sequence). The CDR3 DNA is TGCAGTGCTAGAAAACAGGGCGGGGAGACCCAGTACTTC. Protein: CSARKQGGETQYF.